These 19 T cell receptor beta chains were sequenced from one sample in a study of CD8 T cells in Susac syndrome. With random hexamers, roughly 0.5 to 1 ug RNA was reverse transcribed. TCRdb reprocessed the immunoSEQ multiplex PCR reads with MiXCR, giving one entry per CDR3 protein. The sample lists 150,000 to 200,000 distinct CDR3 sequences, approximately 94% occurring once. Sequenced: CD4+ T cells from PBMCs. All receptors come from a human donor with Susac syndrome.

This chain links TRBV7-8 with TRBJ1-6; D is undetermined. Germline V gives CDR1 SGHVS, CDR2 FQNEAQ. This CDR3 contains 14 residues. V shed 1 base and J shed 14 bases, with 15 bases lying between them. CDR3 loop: CASSLGVPLFSLHF. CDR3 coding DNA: TGTGCCAGCAGCTTAGGAGTCCCCTTATTTTCCCTCCACTTT.

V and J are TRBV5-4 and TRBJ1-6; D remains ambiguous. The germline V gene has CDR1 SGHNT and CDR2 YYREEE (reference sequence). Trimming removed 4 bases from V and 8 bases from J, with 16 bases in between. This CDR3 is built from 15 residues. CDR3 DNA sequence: TGTGCCAGCAGCCCTGTACCGGGGAGGGATTCACCCCTCCACTTT. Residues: CASSPVPGRDSPLHF.

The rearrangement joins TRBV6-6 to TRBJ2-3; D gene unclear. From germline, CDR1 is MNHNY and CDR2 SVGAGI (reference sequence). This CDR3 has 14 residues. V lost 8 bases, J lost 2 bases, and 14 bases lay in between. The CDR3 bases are TGTGCCAGCGGTGACGGAGAATCCACAGATACGCAGTATTTT. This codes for CASGDGESTDTQYF.

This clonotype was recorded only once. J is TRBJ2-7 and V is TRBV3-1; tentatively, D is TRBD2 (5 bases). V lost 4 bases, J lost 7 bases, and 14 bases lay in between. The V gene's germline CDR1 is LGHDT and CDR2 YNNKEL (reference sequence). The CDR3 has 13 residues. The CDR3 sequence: CASSPLWGDEQYF. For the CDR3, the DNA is TGTGCCAGCAGCCCCCTATGGGGAGATGAGCAGTACTTC.

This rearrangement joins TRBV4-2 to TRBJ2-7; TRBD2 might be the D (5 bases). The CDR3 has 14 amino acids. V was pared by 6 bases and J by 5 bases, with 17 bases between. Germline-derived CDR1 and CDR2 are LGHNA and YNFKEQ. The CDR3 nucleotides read TGTGCCAGCAGTCCCGGACGGGGTAGGCACGAGCAGTACTTC. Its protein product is CASSPGRGRHEQYF.

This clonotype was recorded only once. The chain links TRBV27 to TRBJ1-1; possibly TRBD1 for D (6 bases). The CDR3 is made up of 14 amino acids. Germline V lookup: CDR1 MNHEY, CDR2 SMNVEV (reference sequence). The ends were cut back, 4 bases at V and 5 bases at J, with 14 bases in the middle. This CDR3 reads CASSSHGGQTEAFF. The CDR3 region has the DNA TGTGCCAGCAGTTCACATGGGGGGCAGACTGAAGCTTTCTTT.

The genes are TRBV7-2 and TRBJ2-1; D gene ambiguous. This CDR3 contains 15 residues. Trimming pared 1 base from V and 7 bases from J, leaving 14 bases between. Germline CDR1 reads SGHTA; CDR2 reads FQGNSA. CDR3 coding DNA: TGTGCCAGCAGCTTAGGGTATACGGCTGGGAATGAGCAGTTCTTC. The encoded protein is CASSLGYTAGNEQFF.

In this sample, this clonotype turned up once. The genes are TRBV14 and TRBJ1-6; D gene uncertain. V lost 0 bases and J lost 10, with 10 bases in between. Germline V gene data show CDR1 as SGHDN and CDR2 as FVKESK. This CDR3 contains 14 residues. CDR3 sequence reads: CASSQDSASSPLHF. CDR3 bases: TGTGCCAGCAGCCAAGATAGCGCCTCGTCACCCCTCCACTTT.

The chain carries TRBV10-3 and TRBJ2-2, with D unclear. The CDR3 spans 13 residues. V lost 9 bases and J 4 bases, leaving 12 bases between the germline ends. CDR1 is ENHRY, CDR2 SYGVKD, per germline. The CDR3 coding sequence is TGTGCCATTAGACCGACTGTCACCGGGGAGCTGTTTTTT. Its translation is CAIRPTVTGELFF.

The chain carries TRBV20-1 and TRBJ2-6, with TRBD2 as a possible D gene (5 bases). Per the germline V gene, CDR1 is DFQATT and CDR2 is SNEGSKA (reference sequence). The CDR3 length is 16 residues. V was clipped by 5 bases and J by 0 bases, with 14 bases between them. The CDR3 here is CSAALAARSGANVLTF. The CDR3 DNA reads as TGCAGTGCTGCCCTAGCCGCGCGCTCTGGGGCCAACGTCCTGACTTTC.

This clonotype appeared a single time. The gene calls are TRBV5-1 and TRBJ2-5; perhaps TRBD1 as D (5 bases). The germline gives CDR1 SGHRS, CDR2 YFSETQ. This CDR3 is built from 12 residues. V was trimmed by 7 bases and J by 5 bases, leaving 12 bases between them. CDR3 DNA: TGCGCCAGCTCACAGGTTTGGGAGACCCAGTACTTC. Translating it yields CASSQVWETQYF.

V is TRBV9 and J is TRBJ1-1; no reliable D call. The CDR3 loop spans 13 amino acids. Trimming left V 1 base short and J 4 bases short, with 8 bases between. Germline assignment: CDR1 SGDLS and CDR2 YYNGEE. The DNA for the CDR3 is TGTGCCAGCAGCGTACGGCAGACCACTGAAGCTTTCTTT. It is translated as CASSVRQTTEAFF.

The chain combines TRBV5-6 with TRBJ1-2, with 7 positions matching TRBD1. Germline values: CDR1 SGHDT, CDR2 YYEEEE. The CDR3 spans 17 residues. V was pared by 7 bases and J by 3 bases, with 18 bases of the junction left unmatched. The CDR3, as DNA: TGTGCCAGCCTGACCGACATACGGACAGGCCCGGACTATGGCTACACCTTC. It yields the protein CASLTDIRTGPDYGYTF.

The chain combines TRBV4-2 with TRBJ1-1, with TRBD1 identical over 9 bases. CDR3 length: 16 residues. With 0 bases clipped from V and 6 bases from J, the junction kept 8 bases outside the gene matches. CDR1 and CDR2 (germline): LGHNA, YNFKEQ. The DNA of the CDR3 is TGTGCCAGCAGCCAAGAAGGAGGACAGGGGAGCGCTGAAGCTTTCTTT. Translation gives CASSQEGGQGSAEAFF.

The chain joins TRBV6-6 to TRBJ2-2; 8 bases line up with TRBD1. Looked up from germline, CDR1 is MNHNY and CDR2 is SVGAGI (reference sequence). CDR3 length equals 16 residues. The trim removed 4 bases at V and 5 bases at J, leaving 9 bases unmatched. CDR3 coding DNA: TGTGCCAGCAGTTCCAGGGGGCACGAATGGACCGGGGAGCTGTTTTTT. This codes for CASSSRGHEWTGELFF.

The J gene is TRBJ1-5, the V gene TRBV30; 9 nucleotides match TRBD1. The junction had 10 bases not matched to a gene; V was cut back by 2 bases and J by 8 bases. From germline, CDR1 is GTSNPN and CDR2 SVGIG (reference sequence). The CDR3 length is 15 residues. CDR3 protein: CAWSIGDRASEPQHF. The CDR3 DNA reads TGTGCCTGGAGTATAGGGGACAGGGCCTCTGAGCCCCAGCATTTT.

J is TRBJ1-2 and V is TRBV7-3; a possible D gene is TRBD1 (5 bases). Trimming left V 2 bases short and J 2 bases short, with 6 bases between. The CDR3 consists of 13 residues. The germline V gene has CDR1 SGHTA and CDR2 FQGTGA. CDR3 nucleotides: TGTGCCAGCAGCTTACGACAGAACTATGGCTACACCTTC. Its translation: CASSLRQNYGYTF.

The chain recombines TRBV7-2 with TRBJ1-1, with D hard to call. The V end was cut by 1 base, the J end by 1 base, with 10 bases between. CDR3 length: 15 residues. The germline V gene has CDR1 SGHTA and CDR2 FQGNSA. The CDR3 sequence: CASSLGAGPNTEAFF. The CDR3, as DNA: TGTGCCAGCAGCTTAGGGGCGGGCCCGAACACTGAAGCTTTCTTT.

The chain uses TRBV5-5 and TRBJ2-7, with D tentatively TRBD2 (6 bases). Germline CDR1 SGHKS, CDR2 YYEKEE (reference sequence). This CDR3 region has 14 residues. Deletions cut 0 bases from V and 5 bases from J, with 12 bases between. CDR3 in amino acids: CASSLGPGEDEQYF. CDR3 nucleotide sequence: TGTGCCAGCAGCTTGGGTCCGGGAGAGGACGAGCAGTACTTC.